The rows below give T cell receptor beta chains drawn from one sample of a study of a mutant IDH1 vaccine in newly diagnosed glioma. TCRdb's copy holds only in-frame clones and misses some; the assay was immunoSEQ multiplex PCR. Among 90,000 to 95,000 clones listed, approximately 83% were seen once. The sequencing used PBMCs, collected from a glioma patient treated with radiotherapy, temozolomide or both. The source of these receptors is a woman aged 45 to 65 with glioma. Both conserved end residues are part of each CDR3. D genes are given only for firm matches. Clone size is not always given. Where it is, it says once, few, many or a class for expanded clones.

length	D	size	J	V	CDR3	DNA
15	.	.	TRBJ1-5	TRBV5-1	CASSLAGTSNQPQHF	TGCGCCAGCAGCTTGGCCGGGACCAGCAATCAGCCCCAGCATTTT
17	.	.	TRBJ1-6	TRBV11-3	CASSLMSMGQYNSPLHF	TGTGCCAGCAGCTTAATGTCGATGGGGCAGTATAATTCACCCCTCCACTTT
15	.	.	TRBJ2-7	TRBV6-5	CASSYGGRGPYEQYF	TGTGCCAGCAGTTACGGGGGAAGGGGACCCTACGAGCAGTACTTC
16	TRBD1	.	TRBJ1-4	TRBV11-2	CASSSRSDRVKEKLFF	TGTGCCAGCAGCTCCCGGTCGGACAGGGTAAAGGAAAAACTGTTTTTT
16	TRBD1	.	TRBJ1-4	TRBV5-1	CASSEALKGAREKLFF	TGCGCCAGCAGCGAGGCATTAAAGGGGGCAAGAGAAAAACTGTTTTTT
18	.	.	TRBJ2-7	TRBV19	CASSIDFPGLLLTYEQYF	TGTGCCAGTAGTATAGATTTCCCCGGCCTTCTACTAACCTACGAGCAGTACTTC
18	TRBD2	.	TRBJ2-7	TRBV7-2	CASSLEGLAGRLSYEQYF	TGTGCCAGCAGCTTAGAGGGCCTAGCGGGGCGACTCTCCTACGAGCAGTACTTC
21	TRBD1	.	TRBJ1-3	TRBV10-1	CASSEKMRDRESQNSGNTIYF	TGCGCCAGCAGTGAGAAAATGAGGGACAGGGAATCCCAAAACTCTGGAAACACCATATATTTT
18	.	once	TRBJ1-6	TRBV10-3	CAISLGLGLSSYNSPLHF	TGTGCCATCAGCCTAGGACTTGGACTTAGCTCCTATAATTCACCCCTCCACTTT
15	.	.	TRBJ1-1	TRBV5-1	CASSGQEGLYTEAFF	TGCGCCAGCAGTGGTCAGGAGGGATTATACACTGAAGCTTTCTTT
17	.	.	TRBJ1-3	TRBV7-8	CASSLGGFLSSGNTIYF	TGTGCCAGCAGCTTAGGGGGTTTCCTTTCCTCTGGAAACACCATATATTTT
17	TRBD2	.	TRBJ2-5	TRBV9	CASSVGTSGGYPETQYF	TGTGCCAGCAGCGTAGGGACTAGCGGGGGCTACCCAGAGACCCAGTACTTC
17	TRBD2	once	TRBJ2-6	TRBV11-2	CASSLAASGAGANVLTF	TGTGCCAGCAGCTTAGCGGCTAGCGGGGCCGGGGCCAACGTCCTGACTTTC
15	TRBD1	.	TRBJ2-1	TRBV6-5	CASSYSQGAQNEQFF	TGTGCCAGCAGTTACTCACAGGGGGCGCAGAATGAGCAGTTCTTC
15	.	.	TRBJ2-7	TRBV5-4	CASSFKGTKSNEQYF	TGTGCCAGCAGCTTTAAGGGGACAAAGTCTAACGAGCAGTACTTC
16	.	.	TRBJ1-2	TRBV30	CAWSVGMAYPNYGYTF	TGTGCCTGGAGTGTAGGGATGGCGTACCCCAACTATGGCTACACCTTC
16	TRBD1	.	TRBJ2-7	TRBV7-8	CASSLLGTAISYEQYF	TGTGCCAGCAGCTTACTCGGGACAGCAATCTCCTACGAGCAGTACTTC
15	.	.	TRBJ1-2	TRBV4-3	CASSQVGGASYGYTF	TGCGCCAGCAGCCAAGTCGGCGGGGCCTCGTATGGCTACACCTTC
13	.	.	TRBJ1-2	TRBV28	CASSFRGLYGYTF	TGTGCCAGCAGTTTTAGGGGCCTCTATGGCTACACCTTC
14	.	.	TRBJ1-1	TRBV5-4	CASSSREGRTEAFF	TGTGCCAGCAGCTCAAGGGAGGGCAGGACAGAAGCTTTCTTT
16	.	once	TRBJ2-7	TRBV28	CASTVGGGGQSYEQYF	TGTGCCAGCACCGTAGGGGGCGGGGGGCAGTCCTACGAGCAGTACTTC
16	.	.	TRBJ1-5	TRBV2	CASTKGGVQRGQPQHF	TGTGCCAGCACCAAAGGAGGAGTGCAAAGAGGTCAGCCCCAGCATTTT
16	.	.	TRBJ1-2	TRBV7-2	CASSLDFRDRIYGYTF	TGTGCCAGCAGCTTAGATTTTAGAGACAGGATCTATGGCTACACCTTC
13	TRBD1	.	TRBJ2-3	TRBV29-1	CSAASLQGETQYF	TGCAGCGCTGCGTCACTCCAGGGGGAAACGCAGTATTTT
15	.	.	TRBJ1-1	TRBV27	CASSSHNPGNTEAFF	TGTGCCAGCAGTTCCCACAATCCGGGGAACACTGAAGCTTTCTTT
16	TRBD2	.	TRBJ2-2	TRBV7-9	CASSFLGGGLTGELFF	TGTGCCAGCAGCTTTCTCGGGGGGGGCCTCACCGGGGAGCTGTTTTTT
15	TRBD1	.	TRBJ2-5	TRBV6-1	CASSPWTGKFETQYF	TGTGCCAGCAGTCCTTGGACAGGGAAATTCGAGACCCAGTACTTC
14	TRBD1	.	TRBJ2-2	TRBV9	CASSVEQGTGELFF	TGTGCCAGCAGCGTAGAACAGGGGACCGGGGAGCTGTTTTTT
13	.	.	TRBJ1-1	TRBV5-1	CASSLERNTEAFF	TGCGCCAGCAGCCTTGAACGGAACACTGAAGCTTTCTTT
15	TRBD1	.	TRBJ2-7	TRBV28	CASRRQGTSSYEQYF	TGTGCCAGCAGACGACAGGGGACGAGCTCCTACGAGCAGTACTTC
15	.	.	TRBJ2-2	TRBV5-1	CASSPEVGYTGELFF	TGCGCCAGCAGCCCAGAGGTAGGCTACACCGGGGAGCTGTTTTTT
16	.	.	TRBJ2-2	TRBV4-2	CASSQVWAGYTGELFF	TGTGCCAGCAGCCAAGTGTGGGCAGGGTACACCGGGGAGCTGTTTTTT
15	.	once	TRBJ1-1	TRBV27	CAVFALPGAGTEAFF	TGTGCCGTATTTGCCCTTCCCGGGGCGGGCACTGAAGCTTTCTTT
15	TRBD1	.	TRBJ2-2	TRBV9	CASSAKHQGAGELFF	TGTGCCAGCAGCGCTAAACACCAGGGGGCCGGGGAGCTGTTTTTT
13	.	.	TRBJ2-2	TRBV11-3	CASSLGGTGELFF	TGTGCCAGCAGCTTAGGGGGCACCGGGGAGCTGTTTTTT
14	.	.	TRBJ1-2	TRBV29-1	CSACRDPSYYGYTF	TGCAGCGCCTGCCGGGACCCCAGTTACTATGGCTACACCTTC
14	.	.	TRBJ2-3	TRBV6-6	CASSYSSLTDTQYF	TGTGCCAGCAGTTACTCGTCCCTCACAGATACGCAGTATTTT
16	TRBD1	.	TRBJ2-5	TRBV19	CASSPWGQADQETQYF	TGTGCCAGTAGTCCGTGGGGACAGGCTGATCAAGAGACCCAGTACTTC
12	.	few	TRBJ1-2	TRBV18	CASSPDSRGYTF	TGTGCCAGCTCACCCGACAGTCGTGGCTACACCTTC
13	TRBD2	.	TRBJ2-5	TRBV30	CACARGVQETQYF	TGTGCCTGTGCGCGGGGGGTACAAGAGACCCAGTACTTC
12	.	.	TRBJ1-5	TRBV28	CASRGRDQPQHF	TGTGCCAGCAGGGGGCGCGATCAGCCCCAGCATTTT
17	TRBD2	.	TRBJ2-5	TRBV5-1	CASSPGTSGGAGETQYF	TGCGCCAGCAGCCCCGGGACTAGCGGGGGGGCCGGTGAGACCCAGTACTTC
15	TRBD2	.	TRBJ2-1	TRBV7-9	CASSLPSGETREQFF	TGTGCCAGCAGCTTACCCAGCGGGGAGACTCGGGAGCAGTTCTTC
14	.	.	TRBJ1-1	TRBV6-5	CASSLYSGSTEAFF	TGTGCCAGCAGTTTATACAGTGGGTCCACTGAAGCTTTCTTT
14	.	.	TRBJ1-3	TRBV6-5	CASSPLGAGNTIYF	TGTGCCAGCAGTCCCCTCGGAGCTGGAAACACCATATATTTT
12	TRBD1	.	TRBJ2-7	TRBV29-1	CSVGTGAYEQYF	TGCAGCGTTGGGACAGGGGCGTACGAGCAGTACTTC
12	.	.	TRBJ1-1	TRBV29-1	CSVDSQGLEAFF	TGCAGCGTTGATAGTCAGGGCCTTGAAGCTTTCTTT
15	TRBD1	.	TRBJ1-1	TRBV14	CASSRGAGGATEAFF	TGTGCCAGCAGCCGCGGGGCAGGGGGCGCGACTGAAGCTTTCTTT
16	.	.	TRBJ2-7	TRBV4-1	CASSQDWAEVSYEQYF	TGCGCCAGCAGCCAAGATTGGGCGGAAGTCTCCTACGAGCAGTACTTC
13	TRBD1	.	TRBJ1-2	TRBV19	CASMGQGHYGYTF	TGTGCCAGTATGGGACAGGGTCACTATGGCTACACCTTC